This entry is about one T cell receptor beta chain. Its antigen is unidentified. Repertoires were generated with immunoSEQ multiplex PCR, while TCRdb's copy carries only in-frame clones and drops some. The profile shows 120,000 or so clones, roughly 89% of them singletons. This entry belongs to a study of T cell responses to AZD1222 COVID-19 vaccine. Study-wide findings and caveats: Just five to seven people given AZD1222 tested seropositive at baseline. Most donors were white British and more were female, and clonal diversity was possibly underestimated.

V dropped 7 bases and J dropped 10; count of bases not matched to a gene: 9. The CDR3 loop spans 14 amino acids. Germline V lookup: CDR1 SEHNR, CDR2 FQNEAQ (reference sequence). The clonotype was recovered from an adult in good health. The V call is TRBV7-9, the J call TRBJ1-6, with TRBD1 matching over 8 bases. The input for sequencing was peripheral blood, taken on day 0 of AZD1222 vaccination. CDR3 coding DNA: TGTGCCAGCACCACCGACAGGGGTTGGTCACCCCTCCACTTT. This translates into CASTTDRGWSPLHF.